The rows below give T cell receptor beta chains drawn from one sample of a study of T cell changes during pregnancy in multiple sclerosis. Clones were read by immunoSEQ multiplex PCR, and TCRdb kept only the in-frame ones, dropping some. The table includes about 40,000 clones, over 85% detected once. Source: peripheral blood, taken before pregnancy. These receptors all stem from a female donor with multiple sclerosis, enrolled in a pregnancy study. Each CDR3 is given with its conserved first and last residue. The D gene is left open where the match is weak. Where a row states a size, it is once, few, many or the class of an expanded clone; other rows omit it.

>TRBV6-5|NA|TRBJ2-1|TRBD1
CASSPGQGAHNEQFF
TGTGCCAGCAGTCCGGGACAGGGGGCGCATAATGAGCAGTTCTTC
>TRBV11-2|once|TRBJ2-3|TRBD2
CASRRRGRAQDTQYF
TGTGCCAGCAGACGAAGAGGGAGGGCGCAGGATACGCAGTATTTT
>TRBV5-1|once|TRBJ2-1|TRBD2
CASSPGTSGYYNEQFF
TGCGCCAGCAGCCCGGGGACTAGCGGATACTACAATGAGCAGTTCTTC
>TRBV7-9|NA|TRBJ2-1|NA
CASSLGALQGNEQFF
TGTGCCAGCAGCTTAGGGGCTCTACAGGGTAATGAGCAGTTCTTC
>TRBV5-1|NA|TRBJ2-2|TRBD1
CASRDRVGNTGELFF
TGCGCCAGTCGGGACAGGGTGGGGAACACCGGGGAGCTGTTTTTT
>TRBV27|NA|TRBJ2-3|NA
CASSLYYGSSTDTQYF
TGTGCCAGCAGTTTATACTACGGATCTAGCACAGATACGCAGTATTTT
>TRBV6-5|NA|TRBJ1-4|NA
CATKVGLNEKLFF
TGTGCCACGAAGGTGGGCCTCAATGAAAAACTGTTTTTT
>TRBV30|few|TRBJ1-4|NA
CAWSTPRNNEKLFF
TGTGCCTGGAGTACTCCGAGAAACAATGAAAAACTGTTTTTT
>TRBV7-2|NA|TRBJ1-1|NA
CASSGAGEAFF
TGTGCCAGCAGCGGCGCAGGTGAAGCTTTCTTT
>TRBV7-9|NA|TRBJ2-3|TRBD1
CASSLAPGGRADTQYF
TGTGCCAGCAGCTTAGCGCCAGGGGGAAGGGCAGATACGCAGTATTTT
>TRBV29-1|NA|TRBJ2-3|NA
CSVVRAGAGAADTQYF
TGCAGCGTTGTTAGGGCAGGGGCGGGAGCTGCAGATACGCAGTATTTT
>TRBV7-3|NA|TRBJ2-2|TRBD1
CASRLDRAPGELFF
TGTGCCAGCAGGTTGGACAGGGCCCCCGGGGAGCTGTTTTTT
>TRBV19|NA|TRBJ1-3|TRBD1
CATRGLGQGAGNTIYF
TGTGCCACCCGGGGTTTGGGACAGGGGGCAGGAAACACCATATATTTT
>TRBV10-1|NA|TRBJ2-5|NA
CASSESIRGAAQETQYF
TGCGCCAGCAGTGAGTCTATCAGAGGAGCGGCTCAAGAGACCCAGTACTTC
>TRBV5-1|NA|TRBJ2-3|NA
CASSSVGITDTQYF
TGCGCCAGCAGCAGCGTCGGAATCACAGATACGCAGTATTTT
>TRBV25-1|NA|TRBJ1-5|NA
CASSELSGQPQHF
TGTGCCAGCAGTGAATTAAGCGGTCAGCCCCAGCATTTT
>TRBV14|once|TRBJ1-1|TRBD1
CASSQKRPDRVNTEAFF
TGTGCCAGCAGCCAAAAAAGACCGGACAGGGTGAACACTGAAGCTTTCTTT
>TRBV27|NA|TRBJ2-6|NA
CASSEGAGANVLTF
TGTGCCAGCAGTGAGGGAGCTGGGGCCAACGTCCTGACTTTC
>TRBV19|NA|TRBJ1-5|NA
CASSQSGHNNQPQHF
TGTGCCAGTAGCCAGTCCGGACATAACAATCAGCCCCAGCATTTT
>TRBV5-1|NA|TRBJ2-3|TRBD2
CASSRVSSGSPPDTQYF
TGCGCCAGCAGTCGAGTCTCTAGCGGGAGCCCCCCAGATACGCAGTATTTT
>TRBV7-9|NA|TRBJ2-1|NA
CASSLELRWDEQFF
TGTGCCAGCAGCTTAGAGTTGCGGTGGGATGAGCAGTTCTTC
>TRBV25-1|NA|TRBJ2-5|TRBD1
CASSGWTGVETQYF
TGTGCCAGCAGTGGATGGACAGGGGTTGAGACCCAGTACTTC
>TRBV5-1|NA|TRBJ2-1|NA
CASTITAASSYNEQFF
TGCGCCAGCACAATTACGGCGGCGAGCTCCTACAATGAGCAGTTCTTC
>TRBV5-4|NA|TRBJ2-1|NA
CASSLGQSNNEQFF
TGTGCCAGCAGCTTGGGGCAATCAAACAATGAGCAGTTCTTC
>TRBV5-4|NA|TRBJ1-4|NA
CASSQGSEKLFF
TGTGCCAGCAGTCAGGGGAGTGAAAAACTGTTTTTT
>TRBV19|once|TRBJ2-5|TRBD1
CASSTSDRVSETQYF
TGTGCCAGTAGTACCTCGGACAGGGTCTCAGAGACCCAGTACTTC
>TRBV7-3|once|TRBJ2-2|TRBD2
CASSRGGLAGGNTGELFF
TGTGCCAGCAGCCGGGGAGGACTAGCGGGAGGGAACACCGGGGAGCTGTTTTTT
>TRBV7-2|NA|TRBJ1-4|NA
CASSSLNEKLFF
TGTGCCAGCAGCTCCCTAAATGAAAAACTGTTTTTT
>TRBV6-1|NA|TRBJ2-3|NA
CASSEGLDSDTQYF
TGTGCCAGCAGTGAAGGACTAGACTCAGATACGCAGTATTTT
>TRBV4-1|NA|TRBJ1-2|NA
CASSPSLQGNYGYTF
TGCGCCAGCAGTCCATCCCTACAGGGTAACTATGGCTACACCTTC
>TRBV19|once|TRBJ2-7|TRBD2
CASSHSGSPYEQYF
TGTGCCAGTAGCCATAGCGGGAGCCCCTACGAGCAGTACTTC
>TRBV13|NA|TRBJ2-7|TRBD1
CASSSQGVSYEQYF
TGTGCCAGCAGCTCTCAGGGGGTATCCTACGAGCAGTACTTC
>TRBV7-9|NA|TRBJ2-7|TRBD1
CASSPKDRVYSYEQYF
TGTGCCAGCAGCCCAAAGGACAGGGTTTATTCCTACGAGCAGTACTTC